The 29 T cell receptor beta chains in this list originate from one sample, sequenced in a study of blood T cells in healthy people across ages. Then a second PCR, running about 6 to 12 cycles, was carried out with a sample-barcoded 5' primer and a J-beta primer mix. TCRdb used MiXCR to reprocess the 5' RACE reads, holding one entry per CDR3 protein. The sample has approximately 350,000 distinct CDR3 sequences, about half seen once; the top ten hold 50% to 65%. Material: blood. These receptors all stem from a man in his 60s in good health.

The rearrangement links TRBV28 to TRBJ2-4; 7 nucleotides match TRBD1. The V and J ends lost 7 bases and 8 bases, in that order; junction bases with no gene match: 11. The CDR3 totals 14 residues. Germline V gene data show CDR1 as MDHEN and CDR2 as SYDVKM. The DNA of the CDR3 is TGTGCCAGCACCGGGACAGCCAGCAGAGACATTCAGTACTTC. Its translation: CASTGTASRDIQYF.

This clonotype has only one observation. J is TRBJ2-7 and V is TRBV27; TRBD2 is a possible D gene (6 bases). This CDR3 region has 14 residues. The V end was cut by 3 bases, the J end by 2 bases, with 11 bases between. Germline CDR1 and CDR2: MNHEY and SMNVEV (reference sequence). This CDR3 reads CASSFGGCPYEQYF. In DNA form, the CDR3 reads TGTGCCAGCAGTTTCGGGGGTTGCCCCTACGAGCAGTACTTC.

The J gene is TRBJ2-4, the V gene TRBV5-6; tentative D call: TRBD2 (6 bases). The DNA end favors TRBJ2-7, so the J call may be wrong. CDR3 length: 15 amino acids. Germline V gene lookup returns CDR1 SGHDT and CDR2 YYEEEE. This CDR3 reads CASTIVASGGYEQYF. The CDR3 DNA reads as TGTGCCAGTACCATAGTGGCATCTGGGGGGTACGAGCAGTACTTC.

This chain connects TRBV7-9 to TRBJ2-5; 8 bases are a match to TRBD1. The CDR3 covers 13 residues. Losses at the gene ends were 3 bases for V and 5 bases for J; bases not matched to a gene: 2. Per germline, CDR1 SEHNR and CDR2 FQNEAQ (reference sequence). The CDR3 nucleotides read TGTGCCAGCAGCTTGACAGGGGTCGAGACCCAGTACTTC. It translates to CASSLTGVETQYF. The variable domain in full, with the rest retrieved from reference TRBV7-9 and TRBJ2-5, is DTGVSQNPRHKITKRGQNVTFRCDPISEHNRLYWYRQTLGQGPEFLTYFQNEAQLEKSRLLSDRFSAERPKGSFSTLEIQRTEQGDSAMYLCASSLTGVETQYFGPGTRLLVL.

CDR3 sequence: CSVEGTGAGSYEQYF. CDR3 in DNA: TGCAGCGTTGAAGGGACAGGGGCAGGCTCCTACGAGCAGTACTTC. The chain carries TRBV29-1 and TRBJ2-7; 9 bases are shared with TRBD1. Losses at the gene ends were 1 base for V and 0 bases for J; bases not matched to a gene: 4. The CDR3 consists of 15 residues. Germline CDR1 and CDR2: SQVTM and ANQGSEA.

The rearrangement uses TRBV4-3 and TRBJ2-3, with D unresolved. Germline CDR1 and CDR2: LGHNA and YSLEER. V shed 0 bases and J shed 4 bases, with 14 bases lying between them. The CDR3 runs to 16 residues. Here the CDR3 DNA reads TGCGCCAGCAGCCAAGAGGTAACCGCGTTGGCAGATACGCAGTATTTT. Its protein product is CASSQEVTALADTQYF.

This chain links TRBV10-3 with TRBJ2-7, with 10 nucleotides matching TRBD1. Germline lookup yields CDR1 ENHRY and CDR2 SYGVKD. Trimming at V came to 7 bases and at J to 2 bases, leaving 5 bases not matched to a gene. This CDR3 is 14 amino acids long. CDR3 nucleotides: TGTGCCATCAAGAGGACAGGGGGTCCCTACGAGCAGTACTTC. Amino acids: CAIKRTGGPYEQYF.

This clonotype was recorded a few times. The rearrangement links TRBV6-5 to TRBJ2-5; D is tentatively TRBD1 or TRBD2 (5 bases each). Looked up from germline, CDR1 is MNHEY and CDR2 is SVGAGI. CDR3 length: 12 amino acids. V dropped 7 bases and J dropped 4 bases, with 10 bases sitting between them. The CDR3 region is CASTGTGETQYF. CDR3 bases: TGTGCCAGCACAGGGACGGGAGAGACCCAGTACTTC.

This clonotype was seen only a few times. CDR3 DNA: TGTGCCAGCAGCTTACTAGCGGGAGTACACGAGCAGTACTTC. Translating gives CASSLLAGVHEQYF. The chain links TRBV7-9 to TRBJ2-4; 10 nucleotides align to TRBD2. The J call may be faulty, since TRBJ2-7 better matches the DNA end. The CDR3 sequence is 14 residues long. The V gene's germline CDR1 is SEHNR and CDR2 FQNEAQ (reference sequence).

This chain connects TRBV2 to TRBJ2-7; D tentatively fits TRBD1 or TRBD2 (5 bases each). V dropped 2 bases and J dropped 2 bases, with 10 bases sitting between them. The germline gives CDR1 SNHLY, CDR2 FYNNEI. The CDR3 sequence is 14 residues long. CDR3 amino acids: CASSESRGPYEQYF. CDR3 sequence (DNA): TGTGCCAGCAGTGAAAGTCGGGGCCCCTACGAGCAGTACTTC.

A note on this clonotype: The junction does not match germline at one end; this may be a read error. V is TRBV6-5 and J is TRBJ1-1; D is ambiguous. The CDR3 spans 13 residues. Germline CDR1 is MNHEY and CDR2 is SVGAGI. CDR3 sequence (DNA): TGTGTCAGCAGCCGAACAACGAACACTGAAGCTTTCTTT. The encoded protein is CVSSRTTNTEAFF.

CDR3 coding DNA: TGCAGCGGAATACAGCCGAACACTGAAGCTTTCTTT. This codes for CSGIQPNTEAFF. The rearrangement uses TRBV29-1 and TRBJ1-1; D not resolved. V was cut by 7 bases and J by 1 base, with 10 bases left in between. CDR3 length: 12 amino acids. Per germline, CDR1 SQVTM and CDR2 ANQGSEA.

The chain is built from TRBV20-1 and TRBJ2-5, with 13 bases lining up with TRBD2. CDR3 length equals 15 residues. Losses at the gene ends were 6 bases for V and 5 bases for J; bases not matched to a gene: 9. Per the germline V gene, CDR1 is DFQATT and CDR2 is SNEGSKA (reference sequence). The DNA for the CDR3 is TGCAGTGCCACCCCGACTAGCGGGAGGTGGGAGACCCAGTACTTC. Residues: CSATPTSGRWETQYF.

The chain recombines TRBV9 with TRBJ2-4; the match to TRBD2 covers 7 bases. The DNA matches TRBJ2-7 better at its end, which makes the J call doubtful. The CDR3 runs to 15 residues. Per the germline V gene, CDR1 is SGDLS and CDR2 is YYNGEE. CDR3 in DNA: TGTGCCAGCAGCGTAGGGGCCCGGGGGGACTACGAGCAGTACTTC. Its protein is CASSVGARGDYEQYF.

The sample holds many counts of this clonotype. The chain has TRBV12-3 or TRBV12-4 and TRBJ2-1, with no clear D. The V gene lost 3 bases and the J gene lost 15 bases, with 18 bases spanning the gap. This CDR3 contains 13 residues. CDR3 bases: TGTGCCAGCAGTTTTTCGGTGGAAGACCCGCTGTTCTTC. Translation gives CASSFSVEDPLFF.

V usage is TRBV27 and J usage is TRBJ2-7; 8 positions match TRBD1. V shed 6 bases and J 3 bases; nucleotides not matched to a gene: 7. CDR1 and CDR2 (germline): MNHEY, SMNVEV (reference sequence). CDR3 length: 14 residues. The CDR3, as DNA: TGTGCCAGCAGGCGCGGACAGGGTCTCTACGAGCAGTACTTC. It encodes CASRRGQGLYEQYF.

J is TRBJ2-5 and V is TRBV25-1; maybe TRBD1 (7 bases). Trimming pared 6 bases from V and 5 bases from J, leaving 19 bases between. The CDR3 spans 15 residues. CDR1 MGHDK and CDR2 SYGVNS come from the germline V gene. The CDR3 protein is CASSREGGGRETQYF. The CDR3 DNA reads TGTGCCAGCAGCCGAGAAGGAGGGGGCAGGGAGACCCAGTACTTC.

The rearrangement uses TRBV12-3 or TRBV12-4 and TRBJ2-7, with 9 nucleotides matching TRBD1. The ends lost 7 bases at V and 0 bases at J; junction bases unmatched: 7. There are 15 residues in the CDR3. CDR3 loop: CASNLGQGPSYEQYF. In DNA, the CDR3 is TGTGCCAGCAATCTGGGACAGGGTCCCTCCTACGAGCAGTACTTC.

This clonotype was detected only a few times. The genes are TRBV30 and TRBJ1-1, with D possibly being TRBD1 (5 bases). This CDR3 has 14 residues. CDR1 is GTSNPN and CDR2 is SVGIG in the germline V gene (reference sequence). Trimming stripped 0 bases from V and 3 bases from J, with 11 bases between. In DNA form, the CDR3 reads TGTGCCTGGAGTGTGACTACAGGATACACTGAAGCTTTCTTT. As protein: CAWSVTTGYTEAFF.

V is TRBV6-1 and J is TRBJ1-2; D unresolved. This CDR3 comprises 15 residues. Trimming removed 5 bases at V and 2 bases at J, with 15 bases between. Germline CDR1 MNHNS, CDR2 SASEGT. The CDR3 DNA reads TGTGCCAGCAGTCAATTCCGGGATTACAACTATGGCTACACCTTC. As protein: CASSQFRDYNYGYTF.

This clonotype was seen ten or more times. The V call is TRBV11-2, the J call TRBJ2-7; tentatively, D is TRBD2 (5 bases). The CDR3 sequence is 17 residues long. V shed 5 bases and J shed 4 bases, with 24 bases lying between them. The germline V gene encodes CDR1 SGHAT and CDR2 FQNNGV. The CDR3 DNA reads as TGTGCCAGCAGCATCAGCGGCGATCTAGGTTCACTATACGAGCAGTACTTC. Protein: CASSISGDLGSLYEQYF.

The rearrangement joins TRBV20-1 to TRBJ2-3, with TRBD1 matching 8 bases. Trimming removed 5 bases from V and 2 bases from J; junction bases left unmatched: 6. This CDR3 has 14 amino acids. The germline CDR1 and CDR2 sequences are DFQATT and SNEGSKA (reference sequence). The CDR3 spells CSAPDRGFTDTQYF. In DNA, the CDR3 is TGCAGTGCTCCCGACAGGGGATTCACAGATACGCAGTATTTT.

This sequence joins TRBV15 and TRBJ2-1, with no clear D. The CDR3 extends over 12 amino acids. V was cut by 0 bases and J by 9 bases, with 6 bases left in between. CDR1 is LNHNV, CDR2 YYDKDF, per germline (reference sequence). CDR3 bases: TGTGCCACCAGCAGAGAGTTGGGTGAGCAGTTCTTC. It codes for CATSRELGEQFF.

This rearrangement joins TRBV4-3 to TRBJ1-2, with no clear D. V lost 0 bases to trimming and J lost 8 bases, with 16 bases between them. Germline V CDR1 and CDR2: LGHNA, YSLEER. The CDR3 contains 15 residues. CDR3 bases: TGCGCCAGCAGCCAAGAGGAAGTTGGGCCAGGCGGCTACACCTTC. It is translated as CASSQEEVGPGGYTF.

The chain couples TRBV20-1 to TRBJ1-5; 7 bases map to TRBD1. This CDR3 is built from 15 residues. Germline values: CDR1 DFQATT, CDR2 SNEGSKA (reference sequence). The junction had 15 bases not matched to a gene; V was cut back by 6 bases and J by 7 bases. The CDR3 sequence is CSARRGTASGQPQHF. In DNA, the CDR3 is TGCAGTGCCCGCCGGGGGACAGCGTCAGGACAGCCCCAGCATTTT.

This sequence joins TRBV29-1 and TRBJ2-5, with 15 bases identical to TRBD2. With V trimmed by 1 base and J by 11 bases, 23 bases remained unmatched. This CDR3 contains 20 residues. Looked up from germline, CDR1 is SQVTM and CDR2 is ANQGSEA. The CDR3, as DNA: TGCAGCGTTGAAGGGGGTTCCGGGACTAGCGGGAGGTTTTCCTACAATGAGCAGTACTTC. Translating gives CSVEGGSGTSGRFSYNEQYF.

This sequence joins TRBV28 and TRBJ1-2; D may be TRBD1 (5 bases). The CDR3 runs to 15 residues. Trimming shortened V by 6 bases and J by 0 bases, and 14 bases separated the two germline ends. The germline V gene has CDR1 MDHEN and CDR2 SYDVKM. This CDR3 is CASSARGLANYGYTF. CDR3 DNA: TGTGCCAGCAGCGCCCGGGGGTTAGCTAACTATGGCTACACCTTC.

The chain links TRBV20-1 to TRBJ1-1, with D perhaps TRBD1 (5 bases). Germline CDR1 DFQATT, CDR2 SNEGSKA (reference sequence). V lost 1 base to trimming and J lost 4 bases, with 10 bases between them. The CDR3 totals 13 residues. CDR3 loop: CSARGPGSTEAFF. The CDR3 coding sequence is TGCAGTGCTAGAGGCCCAGGGAGCACTGAAGCTTTCTTT.

Details on this clonotype: One end of the junction varies from germline; a read error may be responsible. V usage is TRBV7-8 and J usage is TRBJ2-5; possibly TRBD2 for D (7 bases). The CDR3 totals 17 residues. Germline CDR1 and CDR2: SGHVS and FQNEAQ. CDR3 coding DNA: TGTGCCAGCGCCAACGGGGGGCAGACCACCCTTCAAGAGACCCGGTACTTC. Translation gives CASANGGQTTLQETRYF. The whole variable domain, remainder taken from reference TRBV7-8 and TRBJ2-5, is GAGVSQSPRYKVAKRGQDVALRCDPISGHVSLFWYQQALGQGPEFLTYFQNEAQLDKSGLPSDRFFAERPEGSVSTLKIQRTQQEDSAVYLCASANGGQTTLQETRYFGPGTRLLVL.